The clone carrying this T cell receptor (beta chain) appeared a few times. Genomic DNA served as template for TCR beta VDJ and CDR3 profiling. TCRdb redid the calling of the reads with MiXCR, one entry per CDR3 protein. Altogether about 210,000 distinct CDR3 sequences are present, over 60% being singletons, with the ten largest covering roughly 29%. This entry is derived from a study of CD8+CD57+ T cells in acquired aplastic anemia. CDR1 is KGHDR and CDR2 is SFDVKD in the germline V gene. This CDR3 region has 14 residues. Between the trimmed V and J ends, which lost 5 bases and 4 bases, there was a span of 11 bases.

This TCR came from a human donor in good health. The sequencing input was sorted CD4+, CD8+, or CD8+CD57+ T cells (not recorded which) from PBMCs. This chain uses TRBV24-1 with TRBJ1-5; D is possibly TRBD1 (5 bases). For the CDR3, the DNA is TGTGCCACCAGTGGGGGGGGTTATAATCAGCCCCAGCATTTT. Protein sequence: CATSGGGYNQPQHF.